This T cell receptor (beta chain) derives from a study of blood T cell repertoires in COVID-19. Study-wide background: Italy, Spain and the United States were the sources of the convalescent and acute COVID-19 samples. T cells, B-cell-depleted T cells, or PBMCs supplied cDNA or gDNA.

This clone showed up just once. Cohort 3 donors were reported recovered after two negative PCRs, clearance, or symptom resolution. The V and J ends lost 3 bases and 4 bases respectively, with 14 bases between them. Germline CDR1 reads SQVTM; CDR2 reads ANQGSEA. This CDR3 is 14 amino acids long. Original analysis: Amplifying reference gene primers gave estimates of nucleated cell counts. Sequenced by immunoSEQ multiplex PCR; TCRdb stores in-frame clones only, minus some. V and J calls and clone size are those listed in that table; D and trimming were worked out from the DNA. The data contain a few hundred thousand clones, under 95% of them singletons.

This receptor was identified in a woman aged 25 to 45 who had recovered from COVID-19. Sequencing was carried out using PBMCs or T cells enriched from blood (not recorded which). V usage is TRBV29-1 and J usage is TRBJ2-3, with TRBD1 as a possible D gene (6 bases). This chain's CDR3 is CSVDVYRAADTQYF. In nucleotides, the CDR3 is TGCAGCGTTGACGTTTACAGGGCCGCAGATACGCAGTATTTT.